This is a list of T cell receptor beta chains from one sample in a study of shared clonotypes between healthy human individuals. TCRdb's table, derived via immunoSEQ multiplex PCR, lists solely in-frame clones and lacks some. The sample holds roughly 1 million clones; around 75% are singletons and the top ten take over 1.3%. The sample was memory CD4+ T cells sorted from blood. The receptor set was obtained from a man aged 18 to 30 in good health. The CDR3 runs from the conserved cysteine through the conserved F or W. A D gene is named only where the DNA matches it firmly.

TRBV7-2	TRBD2	CASSLVGLAGPADTQYF
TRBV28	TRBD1	CASSLTGTGSEKLFF
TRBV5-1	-	CASSLDMSMNTEAFF
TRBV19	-	CASSMGSSNYGYTF
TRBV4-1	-	CASSQSTLGSTDTQYF
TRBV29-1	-	CSAREPGFGEQFF
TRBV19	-	CASSPRTPTSTDTQYF
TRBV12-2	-	CASRLAMDSPRGDTQYF
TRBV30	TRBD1	CAWSFRQGETQYF
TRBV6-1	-	CASTPAPTEAFF
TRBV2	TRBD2	CASSGGRASGLYEQYF
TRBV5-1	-	CASSLDQPYNSPLHF
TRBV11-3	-	CASSLRGIGETQYF
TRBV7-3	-	CASSPDRNYGYTF
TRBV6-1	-	CASIGRTLTYEQYF
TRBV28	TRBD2	CASTPGTSGGAGHIEQYF
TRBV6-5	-	CASSPGTANTGELFF
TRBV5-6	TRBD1	CASRWGDRPNTEAFF
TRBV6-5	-	CASSYGRLKGTEAFF
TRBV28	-	CASSYRAPGELFF
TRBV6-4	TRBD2	CASSDSRLAGAGDTQYF
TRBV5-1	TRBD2	CASSLGAGAYNEQFF
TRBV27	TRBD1	CASSLYRQGSSYNSPLHF
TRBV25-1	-	CASSELGGGRTDTQYF
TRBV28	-	CASSRATASTYEQYF
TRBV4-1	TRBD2	CASSQSFTSGFNEQFF
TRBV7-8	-	CASSLVIGFGGLTDTQYF
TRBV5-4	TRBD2	CASSYRLAGVSETQYF
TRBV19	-	CASTPPSSNEQFF
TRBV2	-	CASIPDATYEQYF
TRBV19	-	CASSIGQGSGYTF
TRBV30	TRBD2	CAWSPRLAGVHNEQFF
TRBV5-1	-	CASSLALSSYNEQFF
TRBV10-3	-	CAISGTVIQDTQYF
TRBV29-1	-	CSAGHRDNTGELFF
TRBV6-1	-	CASSARTVRSYEQYF
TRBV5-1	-	CASSLPGGRGRNEQYF
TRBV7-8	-	CASSTRTEYLDYSNQPQHF
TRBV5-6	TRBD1	CASSLDRGSATNEKLFF
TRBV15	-	CATSRDRGTNEKLFF
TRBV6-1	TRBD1	CASSAGQGLSERQHF
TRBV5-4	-	CASSFPGTKETQYF
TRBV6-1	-	CASSDTYGPQHF
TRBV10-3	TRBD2	CAISPTSGGAQYEQYF
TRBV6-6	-	CASSSRASMNTEAFF
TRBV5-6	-	CASSPDRGNTIYF
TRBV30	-	CAWSVKGSDGYTF
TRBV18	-	CASSPPKGLNTEAFF
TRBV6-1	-	CASSEFVGEGYTF